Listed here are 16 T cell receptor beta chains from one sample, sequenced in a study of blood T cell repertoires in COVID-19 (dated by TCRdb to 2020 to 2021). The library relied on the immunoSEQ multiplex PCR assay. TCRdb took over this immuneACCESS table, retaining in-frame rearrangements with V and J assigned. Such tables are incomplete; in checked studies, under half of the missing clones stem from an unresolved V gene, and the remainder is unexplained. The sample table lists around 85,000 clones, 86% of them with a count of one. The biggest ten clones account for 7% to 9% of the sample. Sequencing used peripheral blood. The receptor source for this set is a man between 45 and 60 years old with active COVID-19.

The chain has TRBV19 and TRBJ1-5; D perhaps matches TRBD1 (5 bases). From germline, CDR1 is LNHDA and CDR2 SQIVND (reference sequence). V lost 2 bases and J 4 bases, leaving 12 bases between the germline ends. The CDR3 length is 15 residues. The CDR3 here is CASSITHRINQPQHF. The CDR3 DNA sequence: TGTGCCAGTAGTATAACGCACAGGATAAATCAGCCCCAGCATTTT.

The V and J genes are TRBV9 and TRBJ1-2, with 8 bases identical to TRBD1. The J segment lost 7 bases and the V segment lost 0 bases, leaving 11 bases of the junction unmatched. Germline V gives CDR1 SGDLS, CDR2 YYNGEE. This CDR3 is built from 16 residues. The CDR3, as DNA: TGTGCCAGCAGCGTAGAAGGCAGGGGGCGGATTAGTGGCTACACCTTC. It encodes CASSVEGRGRISGYTF.

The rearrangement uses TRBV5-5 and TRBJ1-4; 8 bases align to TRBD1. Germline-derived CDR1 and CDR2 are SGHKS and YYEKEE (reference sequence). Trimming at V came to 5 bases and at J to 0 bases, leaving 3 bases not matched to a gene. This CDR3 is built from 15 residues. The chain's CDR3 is CASSRQGPTNEKLFF. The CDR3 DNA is TGTGCCAGCAGTCGACAGGGGCCAACTAATGAAAAACTGTTTTTT.

This CDR3 is CASYNRRQGKQPQHF. CDR3 DNA: TGTGCCAGCTATAACCGGCGGCAGGGAAAACAGCCCCAGCATTTT. The V gene is TRBV28, the J gene TRBJ1-5; D may be TRBD1 (5 bases). V lost 8 bases and J 7 bases, leaving 21 bases between the germline ends. The CDR3 spans 15 residues. Germline V gene lookup returns CDR1 MDHEN and CDR2 SYDVKM.

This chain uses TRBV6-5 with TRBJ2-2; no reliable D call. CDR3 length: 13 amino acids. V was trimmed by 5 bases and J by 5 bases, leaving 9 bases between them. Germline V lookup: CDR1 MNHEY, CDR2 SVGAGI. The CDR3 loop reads CASSLSSTGELFF. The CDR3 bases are TGTGCCAGCAGTCTCTCCTCTACCGGGGAGCTGTTTTTT.

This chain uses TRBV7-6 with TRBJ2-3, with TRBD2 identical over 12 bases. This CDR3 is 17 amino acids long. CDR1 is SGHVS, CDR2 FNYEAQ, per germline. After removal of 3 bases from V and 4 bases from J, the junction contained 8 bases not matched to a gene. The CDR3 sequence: CASSLRLAGEGSDTQYF. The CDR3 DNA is TGTGCCAGCAGCTTGAGACTAGCGGGAGAGGGATCAGATACGCAGTATTTT.

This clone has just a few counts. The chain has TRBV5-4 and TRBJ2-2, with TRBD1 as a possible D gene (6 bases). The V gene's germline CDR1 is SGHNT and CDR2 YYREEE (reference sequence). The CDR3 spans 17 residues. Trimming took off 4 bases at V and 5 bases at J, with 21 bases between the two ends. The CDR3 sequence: CASSITGIRRGTGELFF. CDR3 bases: TGTGCCAGCAGCATTACAGGGATTAGACGTGGGACCGGGGAGCTGTTTTTT.

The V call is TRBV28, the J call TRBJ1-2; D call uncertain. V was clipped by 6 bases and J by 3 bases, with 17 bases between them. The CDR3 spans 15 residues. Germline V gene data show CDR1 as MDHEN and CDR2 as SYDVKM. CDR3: CASRFITGRDYGYTF. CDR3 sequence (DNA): TGTGCCAGCAGATTTATAACCGGGAGGGACTATGGCTACACCTTC.

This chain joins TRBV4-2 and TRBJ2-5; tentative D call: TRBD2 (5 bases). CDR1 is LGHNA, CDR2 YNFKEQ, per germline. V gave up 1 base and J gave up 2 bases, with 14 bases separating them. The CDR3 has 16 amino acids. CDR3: CASSQVGASGQETQYF. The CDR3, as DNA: TGTGCCAGCAGCCAAGTTGGTGCCAGCGGTCAAGAGACCCAGTACTTC.

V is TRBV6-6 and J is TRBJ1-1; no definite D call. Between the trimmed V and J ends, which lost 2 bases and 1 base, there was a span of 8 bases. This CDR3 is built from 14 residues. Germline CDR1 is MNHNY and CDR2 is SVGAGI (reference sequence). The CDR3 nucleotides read TGTGCCAGCAGTTACGCGGGGAAGAACACTGAAGCTTTCTTT. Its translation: CASSYAGKNTEAFF.

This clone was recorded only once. The CDR3 region is CASSIWAGSGDTEAFF. The CDR3 nucleotides read TGTGCCAGTAGTATATGGGCAGGGTCGGGAGACACTGAAGCTTTCTTT. The rearrangement links TRBV19 to TRBJ1-1; possibly TRBD1 for D (5 bases). The CDR3 length is 16 residues. Trimming cost V 2 bases and J 3 bases, with 16 bases left between them. The V gene's germline CDR1 is LNHDA and CDR2 SQIVND (reference sequence).

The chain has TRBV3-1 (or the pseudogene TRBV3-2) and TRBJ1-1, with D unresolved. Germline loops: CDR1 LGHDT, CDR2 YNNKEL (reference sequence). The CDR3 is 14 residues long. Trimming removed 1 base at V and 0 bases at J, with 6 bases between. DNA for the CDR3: TGTGCCAGCAGCCAAGGACAAATGAACACTGAAGCTTTCTTT. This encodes CASSQGQMNTEAFF.

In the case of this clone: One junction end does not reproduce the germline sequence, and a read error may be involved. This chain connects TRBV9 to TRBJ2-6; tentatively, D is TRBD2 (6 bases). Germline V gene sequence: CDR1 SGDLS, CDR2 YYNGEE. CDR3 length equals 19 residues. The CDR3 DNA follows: TGTGCCAGCAGCGCCGCGGGGCCGAATCGCCTCTCTTGGGCCAACGTCCTGACTTTC. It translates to CASSAAGPNRLSWANVLTF.

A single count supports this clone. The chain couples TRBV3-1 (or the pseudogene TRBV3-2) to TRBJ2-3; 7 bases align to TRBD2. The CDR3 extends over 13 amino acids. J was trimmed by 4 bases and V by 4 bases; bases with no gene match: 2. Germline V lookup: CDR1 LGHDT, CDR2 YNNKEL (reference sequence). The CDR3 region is CASSPTSSDTQYF. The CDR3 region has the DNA TGTGCCAGCAGCCCGACTAGCTCAGATACGCAGTATTTT.

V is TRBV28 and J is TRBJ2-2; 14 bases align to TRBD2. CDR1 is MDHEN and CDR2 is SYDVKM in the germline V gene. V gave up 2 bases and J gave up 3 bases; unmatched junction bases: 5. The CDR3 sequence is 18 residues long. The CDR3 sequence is CASSLMGLAGEYTGELFF. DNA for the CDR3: TGTGCCAGCAGTTTAATGGGACTAGCGGGAGAGTACACCGGGGAGCTGTTTTTT.

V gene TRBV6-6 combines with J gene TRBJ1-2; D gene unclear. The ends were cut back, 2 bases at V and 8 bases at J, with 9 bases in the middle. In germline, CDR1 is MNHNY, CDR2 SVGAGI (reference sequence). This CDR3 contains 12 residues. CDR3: CASSYNPRGYTF. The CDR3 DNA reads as TGTGCCAGCAGTTACAACCCTCGGGGCTACACCTTC.